One sample yielded the 2 T cell receptor beta chains listed below, sequenced in a study of vaccination effects on CD4 cells after COVID-19. The method was immunoSEQ multiplex PCR; TCRdb's version includes in-frame clones alone and lacks a portion of them. This sample has approximately 61,000 clones; approximately 73% occur once, and the top ten carry 1.2%. Antigens of these TCRs are unknown. Antigen-specific CD4+ T cells were expanded with viral peptide pools in the ViraFEST assay before sequencing. An approximately nine-day culture period preceded the isolation of CD4+ T cells. Either the mRNA-1273 or the BNT162b2 vaccine was given to participants as two doses. The source material was CD4+ T cells from PBMCs cultured with HCoV-229E spike peptides, sampled after COVID-19 vaccination. These receptor sequences come from a human donor who received a COVID-19 vaccine.

Only a few counts were recorded for this clone. The chain links TRBV6-5 to TRBJ1-3; D is perhaps TRBD1 (5 bases). This CDR3 comprises 15 residues. Trimming cost V 6 bases and J 3 bases, with 15 bases left between them. Germline CDR1 MNHEY, CDR2 SVGAGI. In DNA form, the CDR3 reads TGTGCCAGCAGACCTCCGGGACGGAGTGGAAACACCATATATTTT. Translation gives CASRPPGRSGNTIYF.

The chain employs TRBV6-5 and TRBJ1-1, with a tentative D call TRBD1 (5 bases). The germline gives CDR1 MNHEY, CDR2 SVGAGI. The CDR3 has 15 residues. Trimming pared 0 bases from V and 2 bases from J, leaving 10 bases between. CDR3 coding DNA: TGTGCCAGCAGTTACTCGCGGGGGAGCAACACTGAAGCTTTCTTT. This gives the protein CASSYSRGSNTEAFF.